This TCR beta chain appears in the sequencing data of a study of T-cell reconstitution after alpha-beta-depleted transplantation in children. Unique molecular identifiers featured in how the TCRbeta library was prepared. TCRdb passed the PCR reads through MiXCR, listing each CDR3 protein once. The sample has about 540,000 distinct CDR3 sequences; roughly 30% are singletons. Trimming stripped 6 bases from V and 7 bases from J, with 9 bases between. CDR1 is DFQATT, CDR2 SNEGSKA, per germline (reference sequence). This CDR3 comprises 11 residues. The chain joins TRBV20-1 to TRBJ2-2; D is possibly TRBD2 (5 bases). The receptor was derived from a boy younger than two with Wiskott-Aldrich syndrome, due to receive a stem cell transplant. The input for sequencing was PBMCs, taken before TCRalphabeta/CD19-depleted stem cell transplant. The CDR3, as DNA: TGCAGTGCGGGGAGAGTCGGGGAGCTGTTTTTT. Its protein is CSAGRVGELFF.